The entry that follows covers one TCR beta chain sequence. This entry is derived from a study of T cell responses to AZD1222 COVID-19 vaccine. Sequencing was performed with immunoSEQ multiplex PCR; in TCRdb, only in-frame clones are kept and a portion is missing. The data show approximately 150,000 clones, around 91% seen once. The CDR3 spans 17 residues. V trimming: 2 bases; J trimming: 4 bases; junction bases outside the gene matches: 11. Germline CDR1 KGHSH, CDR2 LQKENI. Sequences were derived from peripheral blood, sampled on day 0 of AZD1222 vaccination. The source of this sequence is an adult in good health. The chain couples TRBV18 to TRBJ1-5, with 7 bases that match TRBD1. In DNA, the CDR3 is TGTGCCAGCTCACCAGGGGTGAAGGGGGCGCGGAATCAGCCCCAGCATTTT. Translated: CASSPGVKGARNQPQHF.